This is a list of T cell receptor beta chains from one sample in a study of blood T cell repertoires in COVID-19. Profiled with immunoSEQ multiplex PCR; TCRdb holds only in-frame clones, not every one. This table holds 210,000 or so clones, about 90% found once. Sequences were obtained from peripheral blood. These TCRs come from a woman aged 60-75 years with acute or convalescent COVID-19. The CDR3 runs from the conserved cysteine through the conserved F or W. A D gene is named only where the DNA matches it firmly. Only some rows state a clone size, as once, few, many or a class for expanded clones.

size	V	J	D	DNA	CDR3
once	TRBV19	TRBJ1-2	.	TGTGCCAGTAGTATAGATGACATTCCAACAGTGGGCTACACCTTC	CASSIDDIPTVGYTF
.	TRBV2	TRBJ1-2	TRBD1	TGTGCCAGCAGTGCAGGGGGCTATGGCTACACCTTC	CASSAGGYGYTF
.	TRBV3-1/TRBV3-2	TRBJ2-7	TRBD2	TGTGCCAGCAGCCAAGATGCTAGCGGGGGATACGAGCAGTACTTC	CASSQDASGGYEQYF
.	TRBV3-1/TRBV3-2	TRBJ2-1	TRBD2	TGTGCCAGCAGCCGGGTGACTAGCGGCAGCTCCTACAATGAGCAGTTCTTC	CASSRVTSGSSYNEQFF
.	TRBV7-2	TRBJ1-4	.	TGTGCCAGCAGCTTCAGGGCGGGAAATGAAAAACTGTTTTTT	CASSFRAGNEKLFF
.	TRBV7-6	TRBJ2-1	TRBD2	TGTGCCAGCAGCTTAGAGACTAGCGGGAGGGCCGGTGAGCAGTTCTTC	CASSLETSGRAGEQFF
.	TRBV5-1	TRBJ1-1	TRBD1	TGCGCCAGCAGAACAGACAGGGGGATCGGCACTGAAGCTTTCTTT	CASRTDRGIGTEAFF
few	TRBV7-3	TRBJ2-5	TRBD2	TGTGCCAGCAGCTTAAGGGGGGGAGAGACCCAGTACTTC	CASSLRGGETQYF
.	TRBV6-2/TRBV6-3	TRBJ1-5	TRBD1	TGTGCCAGCAGTAGAGGGACAGGAGGCGACGTCCGCAATCAGCCCCAGCATTTT	CASSRGTGGDVRNQPQHF
.	TRBV7-9	TRBJ2-1	TRBD2	TGTGCCAGCAGCTACTTAGCGGGAGAAGGAGATGAGCAGTTCTTC	CASSYLAGEGDEQFF
.	TRBV29-1	TRBJ1-1	TRBD1	TGCAGCGTAGGACAGGGGGCTAAATACACTGAAGCTTTCTTT	CSVGQGAKYTEAFF
.	TRBV7-8	TRBJ1-1	TRBD1	TGTGCCAGCAGCTCCGGGACAGTGAACACTGAAGCTTTCTTT	CASSSGTVNTEAFF
.	TRBV29-1	TRBJ1-1	.	TGCAGCGTGCAGGGGTGGGACACTGAAGCTTTCTTT	CSVQGWDTEAFF
.	TRBV6-4	TRBJ2-5	.	TGTGCCAGCAGTGACTACGCGGGGGAGACCCAGTACTTC	CASSDYAGETQYF
.	TRBV7-3	TRBJ2-5	TRBD2	TGTGCCAGCAGCTTAAGTGGGACTAGCACGGAGACCCAGTACTTC	CASSLSGTSTETQYF
.	TRBV4-1	TRBJ1-1	TRBD1	TGCGCCAGCAGCCAAAACGCCGGGACAGGGAACACTGAAGCTTTCTTT	CASSQNAGTGNTEAFF
.	TRBV5-1	TRBJ2-1	TRBD1	TGCGCCAGCAGCTTGGTTGTGACAGGGAAAAACAATGAGCAGTTCTTC	CASSLVVTGKNNEQFF
.	TRBV5-1	TRBJ1-4	.	TGCGCCAGCACCAACACCGCAACTAATGAAAAACTGTTTTTT	CASTNTATNEKLFF
.	TRBV30	TRBJ2-7	TRBD2	TGTGCCTGGAGCACTGATTTAGCGGGAGCATACGAGCAGTACTTC	CAWSTDLAGAYEQYF
.	TRBV7-2	TRBJ2-1	TRBD2	TGTGCCAGCAGCTTAGGGGGGAGCGGGAGCTCCTACAATGAGCAGTTCTTC	CASSLGGSGSSYNEQFF
.	TRBV9	TRBJ2-3	TRBD1	TGTGCCAGCAGCGCACCGGGACAGGGACCAGATACGCAGTATTTT	CASSAPGQGPDTQYF
few	TRBV11-2	TRBJ2-3	TRBD2	TGTGCCAGCAGCTTAGACGTGACTAGCGGGAGCGGGAGAACAGATACGCAGTATTTT	CASSLDVTSGSGRTDTQYF
.	TRBV28	TRBJ1-2	.	TGTGCCAGCAACACAGGGTCGGCCTATGGCTACACCTTC	CASNTGSAYGYTF
.	TRBV5-1	TRBJ2-7	.	TGCGCCAGCAGCTTGGGGGTCGGAGGGACGATTGTCGAGCAGTACTTC	CASSLGVGGTIVEQYF
.	TRBV5-1	TRBJ2-2	TRBD2	TGCGCCAGCAGCATCAACGGGGGGGCCGGGGAGCTGTTTTTT	CASSINGGAGELFF
.	TRBV27	TRBJ1-4	.	TGTGCCAGCAGTTTCCGACAGGATAATGAAAAACTGTTTTTT	CASSFRQDNEKLFF
.	TRBV4-1	TRBJ1-2	.	TGCGCCAGCAGCCACGGACAGTTGATCTCTGGCTACACCTTC	CASSHGQLISGYTF
.	TRBV3-1/TRBV3-2	TRBJ2-7	.	TGTGCCAGCAGCACCGGACTCTTTTGGGAGCAGTACTTC	CASSTGLFWEQYF
.	TRBV21-1	TRBJ2-1	.	TGTGCCAGCAGCAAACTCGGGACTCAAAGGGGTGAGCAGTTCTTC	CASSKLGTQRGEQFF
.	TRBV7-2	TRBJ2-7	TRBD1	TGTGCCAGCAGCTTAGCCTCCGGGACAGACTCCTACGAGCAGTACTTC	CASSLASGTDSYEQYF
few	TRBV19	TRBJ2-7	TRBD2	TGTGCCAGTAGTCCCCGAAGCGGGAGCTTCGAGCAGTACTTC	CASSPRSGSFEQYF
.	TRBV7-6	TRBJ2-2	.	TGTGCCAGCAGCTTAGTGGCGCGGGAGAACACCGGGGAGCTGTTTTTT	CASSLVARENTGELFF
few	TRBV6-5	TRBJ1-1	.	TGTGCCAGCAGTTACTCCCCCCGGGGAAACACTGAAGCTTTCTTT	CASSYSPRGNTEAFF
.	TRBV5-1	TRBJ2-1	.	TGCGCCAGCAGCTTGGTTGGTGGTCTAGCCTATGAGCAGTTCTTC	CASSLVGGLAYEQFF
.	TRBV6-1	TRBJ1-1	.	TGTGCCAGCAGTGAGGACAGAGACACTGAAGCTTTCTTT	CASSEDRDTEAFF
.	TRBV2	TRBJ2-5	.	TGTGCCAGCAACCGGGCGAGGGTGTTGGAGGAGACCCAGTACTTC	CASNRARVLEETQYF